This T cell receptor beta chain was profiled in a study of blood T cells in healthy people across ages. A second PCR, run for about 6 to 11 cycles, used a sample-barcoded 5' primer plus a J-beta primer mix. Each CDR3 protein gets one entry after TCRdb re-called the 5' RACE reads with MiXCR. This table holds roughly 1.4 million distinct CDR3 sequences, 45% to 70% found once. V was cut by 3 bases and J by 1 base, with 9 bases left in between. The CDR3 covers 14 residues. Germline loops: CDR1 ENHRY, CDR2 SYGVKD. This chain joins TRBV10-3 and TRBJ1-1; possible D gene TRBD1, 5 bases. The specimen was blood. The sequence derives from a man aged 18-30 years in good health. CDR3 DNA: TGTGCCATCAGTGATGACAGCGGGAACACTGAAGCTTTCTTT. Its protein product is CAISDDSGNTEAFF.